The rows below give T cell receptor beta chains drawn from one sample of a study of T cells after yellow fever vaccination. TCRdb ran MiXCR on the 5' RACE reads and lists one entry per CDR3 protein. The sample gives 300,000 to 400,000 distinct CDR3 sequences, roughly 4.3% of which show up once; roughly a quarter is in the top ten. The material sequenced was PBMCs, taken 5 days after the yellow fever booster vaccination. These receptor sequences come from a man between 18 and 35 years old who received the YFV17D yellow fever vaccine. Both conserved end residues are part of each CDR3. A D gene is named only where the DNA matches it firmly. Some rows mark clone size as missing; the rest say once, few, many or name a class of expanded clone.

d_call clone_size j_call v_call cdr3_aa cdr3_nt
- many TRBJ1-3 TRBV5-1 CASSSGTGSSGNTIYF TGCGCCAGCAGCTCCGGGACGGGGAGCTCTGGAAACACCATATATTTT
TRBD2 many TRBJ2-4 TRBV4-3 CASSPLLGGAKNIQYF TGCGCCAGCAGCCCCTTACTCGGGGGGGCCAAAAACATTCAGTACTTC
- many TRBJ1-5 TRBV4-2 CASSQGVTVGPQHF TGTGCCAGCAGCCAAGGGGTGACTGTCGGGCCCCAGCATTTT
- few TRBJ1-1 TRBV6-5 CASSYRGLRTEAFF TGTGCCAGCAGTTACCGGGGGCTTCGTACTGAAGCTTTCTTT
- few TRBJ2-5 TRBV6-6 CASSHQKKDRETQYF TGTGCCAGCAGTCACCAAAAGAAGGACAGAGAGACCCAGTACTTC
- many TRBJ2-1 TRBV6-5 CASSSSVDEQFF -
- - TRBJ2-3 TRBV12-3/TRBV12-4 CASSARGGDTQYF TGTGCCAGCAGTGCTCGGGGTGGGGATACGCAGTATTTT
- - TRBJ1-6 TRBV15 CATSRRDFSYNSPLHF TGTGCCACCAGCCGCAGGGACTTCTCCTATAATTCACCCCTCCACTTT
- many TRBJ1-1 TRBV20-1 CSAQRLGPGSEAFF TGCAGTGCCCAGCGATTAGGACCGGGGAGTGAAGCTTTCTTT
TRBD1 many TRBJ2-4 TRBV12-3/TRBV12-4 CASGETGGAKNIQYF TGTGCCAGCGGGGAGACAGGGGGAGCCAAAAACATTCAGTACTTC
TRBD1 many TRBJ2-7 TRBV7-3 CASSIQGQVSEQYF TGTGCCAGCAGCATACAGGGGCAGGTCTCCGAGCAGTACTTC
TRBD2 - TRBJ2-3 TRBV29-1 CSVGFGGSTDTQYF TGCAGCGTTGGTTTCGGGGGGAGCACAGATACGCAGTATTTT
- many TRBJ2-7 TRBV18 CASSPAVVDEQYF TGTGCCAGCTCACCGGCGGTCGTGGACGAGCAGTACTTC
TRBD2 many TRBJ2-1 TRBV7-6 CASSLGEGNEQFF TGTGCCAGCAGCTTAGGGGAGGGGAATGAGCAGTTCTTC
TRBD2 - TRBJ2-3 TRBV7-2 CASSRPAVAGPTSGAPDTQYF TGTGCCAGCAGCCGCCCGGCCGTAGCGGGACCCACCTCAGGTGCTCCAGATACGCAGTATTTT
TRBD1 few TRBJ1-3 TRBV4-3 CASSQGRTGDVGNTIYF TGCGCCAGCAGCCAGGGACGGACAGGGGACGTCGGAAACACCATATATTTT
- few TRBJ2-5 TRBV7-9 CASSFRLETQYF TGTGCCAGCAGCTTTCGATTGGAGACCCAGTACTTC
- - TRBJ1-4 TRBV20-1 CSARKGVATNEKLFF TGCAGTGCTAGAAAGGGGGTTGCAACTAATGAAAAACTGTTTTTT
- few TRBJ2-2 TRBV7-2 CASSLRQSANTGELFF TGTGCCAGCAGCCTCCGTCAGAGCGCGAACACCGGGGAGCTGTTTTTT
TRBD1 many TRBJ1-4 TRBV7-2 CASSLLTGGIRKLFF TGTGCCAGCAGCTTATTGACAGGGGGCATCCGAAAACTGTTTTTT
- many TRBJ1-1 TRBV9 CASSETFGGTEAFF TGTGCCAGCAGCGAGACCTTTGGTGGCACTGAAGCTTTCTTT
TRBD1 few TRBJ1-3 TRBV4-3 CASSPRGTGGSGNTIYF TGCGCCAGCAGCCCGAGGGGAACAGGGGGCTCTGGAAACACCATATATTTT
TRBD2 many TRBJ2-5 TRBV7-2 CASSPGATSGGGQETQYF TGTGCCAGCAGCCCGGGCGCCACTAGCGGGGGGGGACAAGAGACCCAGTACTTC
- few TRBJ2-5 TRBV14 CASSFRAGQETQYF TGTGCCAGCAGCTTCAGGGCGGGTCAAGAGACCCAGTACTTC
- few TRBJ1-2 TRBV5-4 CASSQAHYGYTF TGTGCCAGCAGCCAAGCTCACTATGGCTACACCTTC
TRBD1 few TRBJ1-4 TRBV7-9 CASSTRTGRTNEKLFF TGTGCCAGCAGCACACGGACAGGGCGGACTAATGAAAAACTGTTTTTT
TRBD2 - TRBJ2-2 TRBV6-5 CASNFLAGTTGELFF TGTGCCAGCAATTTCCTAGCGGGGACGACCGGGGAGCTGTTTTTT
- few TRBJ2-7 TRBV20-1 CSANQALPSYEQYF TGCAGTGCTAACCAGGCACTACCCTCCTACGAGCAGTACTTC
- - TRBJ2-3 TRBV7-6 CASSLGFGDPTDTQYF TGTGCCAGCAGCTTAGGGTTCGGGGACCCCACAGATACGCAGTATTTT
- many TRBJ1-2 TRBV20-1 CSAIGPGGYTF TGCAGTGCTATCGGTCCGGGAGGCTACACCTTC
TRBD1 many TRBJ1-1 TRBV5-1 CASSLGRGQEAFF TGCGCCAGCAGCTTGGGAAGGGGGCAAGAAGCTTTCTTT
TRBD1 many TRBJ2-1 TRBV12-5 CASGEDRYNEQFF TGTGCTAGTGGCGAGGACAGGTACAATGAGCAGTTCTTC
- many TRBJ2-1 TRBV5-1 CASSLGSNNEQFF TGCGCCAGCAGCTTGGGGTCGAACAATGAGCAGTTCTTC
- - TRBJ1-1 TRBV5-1 CASSLEGTGGSPGAFF TGCGCCAGCAGCTTGGAAGGGACCGGCGGCTCCCCCGGTGCTTTCTTT
TRBD1 - TRBJ2-3 TRBV5-1 CASTDRATDTQYF TGCGCCAGCACGGACAGGGCCACAGATACGCAGTATTTT
- few TRBJ1-5 TRBV28 CASSLSPSSQPQHF TGTGCCAGCAGTTTATCTCCCTCCAGTCAGCCCCAGCATTTT
TRBD2 - TRBJ2-3 TRBV4-1 CASSQVGGGAGGTQYF TGCGCCAGCAGCCAAGTAGGCGGGGGGGCCGGAGGTACGCAGTATTTT
- - TRBJ2-3 TRBV5-1 CASSSWGGLADTQYF TGCGCCAGCAGTTCGTGGGGGGGGCTGGCGGATACGCAGTATTTT
- many TRBJ2-7 TRBV29-1 CSVEDLFEQYF TGCAGCGTTGAAGATCTTTTCGAGCAGTACTTC
TRBD2 many TRBJ2-1 TRBV7-3 CASSLTGGDYNEQFF TGTGCCAGCAGCTTAACCGGGGGGGATTACAATGAGCAGTTCTTC
- many TRBJ2-1 TRBV29-1 CSVRPPSRGEQFF TGCAGCGTCCGGCCCCCTAGCAGGGGTGAGCAGTTCTTC
- many TRBJ1-2 TRBV4-3 CASSEGLTRGYTF TGCGCCAGCAGCGAGGGGCTGACTAGAGGCTACACCTTC
TRBD2 - TRBJ2-1 TRBV20-1 CSARDPGGGLNEQFF TGCAGTGCTAGAGATCCGGGAGGGGGGTTAAATGAGCAGTTCTTC
- many TRBJ2-5 TRBV29-1 CSVGIGVQETQYF TGCAGCGTGGGAATAGGGGTCCAAGAGACCCAGTACTTC
- few TRBJ2-5 TRBV7-2 CASSLWAQQETQYF TGTGCCAGCAGCCTATGGGCCCAACAAGAGACCCAGTACTTC